Shown below are 20 T cell receptor beta chains from a single sample sequenced in a study of vaccination effects on CD4 cells after COVID-19. These receptors lack a known antigen. In the ViraFEST assay, antigen-specific CD4+ clonotypes were identified by expansion after peptide-pool stimulation. Following an approximately 9-day culture, CD4+ T cells were purified. Negative nucleocapsid antibody tests before and after vaccination confirmed no previous SARS-CoV-2 infection. The protocol was immunoSEQ multiplex PCR, while the TCRdb copy is restricted to in-frame clones and leaves out a portion. Altogether 20,000 to 25,000 clones are present, 75% being singletons, with the ten largest covering 15% to 20%. Sequencing used CD4+ T cells from PBMCs cultured with HCoV-NL63 spike peptides, obtained before COVID-19 vaccination. Every receptor here comes from a human donor who received a COVID-19 vaccine.

The J gene is TRBJ1-1, the V gene TRBV2, with TRBD1 matching 9 bases. Trimming cost V 6 bases and J 5 bases; bases outside gene matches: 7. CDR1 is SNHLY and CDR2 is FYNNEI in the germline V gene. The CDR3 consists of 14 residues. CDR3 protein: CASRNRGHLTEAFF. DNA of the CDR3: TGTGCCAGCAGAAACAGGGGGCACTTGACTGAAGCTTTCTTT. Filled out from reference TRBV2 and TRBJ1-1, the complete variable domain reads EPEVTQTPSHQVTQMGQEVILRCVPISNHLYFYWYRQILGQKVEFLVSFYNNEISEKSEIFDDQFSVERPDGSNFTLKIRSTKLEDSAMYFCASRNRGHLTEAFFGQGTRLTVV.

The rearrangement links TRBV18 to TRBJ1-2; TRBD1 might be the D (5 bases). The V end lost 6 bases, the J end lost 0 bases, and 14 bases lay between the germline ends. The CDR3 has 15 residues. The germline V gene encodes CDR1 KGHSH and CDR2 LQKENI. The CDR3: CASSPTGRANYGYTF. Here the CDR3 DNA reads TGTGCCAGCTCTCCTACGGGGCGAGCTAACTATGGCTACACCTTC.

This clone was picked up a small number of times. The chain has TRBV29-1 and TRBJ1-6; TRBD1 aligns across 9 bases. With 5 bases clipped from V and 7 bases from J, the junction kept 9 bases outside the gene matches. Germline V lookup: CDR1 SQVTM, CDR2 ANQGSEA. This CDR3 has 15 residues. CDR3 protein: CSVSGTGGRNSPLHF. The DNA of the CDR3 is TGCAGCGTTTCTGGAACAGGGGGCCGGAATTCACCCCTCCACTTT.

The genes are TRBV9 and TRBJ2-1; 10 nucleotides match TRBD1. CDR3 length equals 15 residues. The trim removed 0 bases at V and 5 bases at J, leaving 2 bases unmatched. CDR1 and CDR2 from the germline V gene are SGDLS and YYNGEE. The CDR3 nucleotides are TGTGCCAGCAGCGTAGGGACAGGGGGAAACAATGAGCAGTTCTTC. It encodes CASSVGTGGNNEQFF.

The chain is built from TRBV4-2 and TRBJ2-1; the D call may be TRBD1 or TRBD2 (5 bases each). The CDR3 extends over 15 amino acids. In germline, CDR1 is LGHNA, CDR2 YNFKEQ. The germline V and J ends were trimmed by 4 bases and 5 bases, with 15 bases remaining between them. The CDR3 loop is CASSRDPRAHNEQFF. The CDR3 region has the DNA TGTGCCAGCAGCCGGGACCCCCGGGCCCACAATGAGCAGTTCTTC.

To note about this clone: At one boundary the junction diverges from the germline segment, which might be a read error. The chain joins TRBV29-1 to TRBJ2-7; TRBD1 matches at 8 bases. Germline lookup yields CDR1 SQVTM and CDR2 ANQGSEA. The CDR3 loop spans 15 amino acids. The chain's CDR3 is CSIEGLDRGLHEQYF. The CDR3 region has the DNA TGCAGCATTGAAGGGCTCGACAGGGGTCTCCACGAGCAGTACTTC.

V is TRBV6-6 and J is TRBJ2-3; D unresolved. In germline, CDR1 is MNHNY, CDR2 SVGAGI (reference sequence). This CDR3 has 14 residues. V dropped 6 bases and J dropped 4 bases, with 14 bases sitting between them. CDR3 loop: CASRGDLVADTQYF. The CDR3 region has the DNA TGTGCCAGCAGGGGCGACCTTGTAGCAGATACGCAGTATTTT.

The table lists this clone with a few counts. The chain recombines TRBV9 with TRBJ1-5, with D unresolved. The V gene's germline CDR1 is SGDLS and CDR2 YYNGEE. CDR3 length: 13 residues. V lost 0 bases and J lost 2, with 3 bases in between. DNA of the CDR3: TGTGCCAGCAGCGTAGATGGCAATCAGCCCCAGCATTTT. Its translation is CASSVDGNQPQHF.

The chain combines TRBV6-5 with TRBJ2-1, with D unclear. Trimming removed 6 bases from V and 10 bases from J, with 10 bases in between. The CDR3 contains 11 residues. Germline assignment: CDR1 MNHEY and CDR2 SVGAGI. The CDR3 region has the DNA TGTGCCAGCAGGGTAGCCGGAGAGCAGTTCTTC. Amino acid sequence: CASRVAGEQFF.

This clone was observed a handful of times. V and J are TRBV24-1 and TRBJ1-2, with a tentative D call TRBD1 (6 bases). Germline lookup yields CDR1 KGHDR and CDR2 SFDVKD. CDR3 size: 13 residues. V lost 6 bases and J lost 2, with 9 bases in between. In nucleotides, the CDR3 is TGTGCCACCAGTAAGGGGGGAAACTATGGCTACACCTTC. Encoded protein: CATSKGGNYGYTF.

The chain links TRBV6-1 to TRBJ2-5; D is perhaps TRBD1 or TRBD2 (5 bases each). Germline-derived CDR1 and CDR2 are MNHNS and SASEGT. CDR3 length: 16 residues. The V and J ends lost 4 bases and 4 bases respectively, with 19 bases between them. The CDR3 DNA reads TGTGCCAGCAGTGCTATAGGGACCCTCGCAGGAGAGACCCAGTACTTC. This codes for CASSAIGTLAGETQYF.

The CDR3, as DNA: TGTGCCAGCAGCCGGGACAGGAATGAAAAACTGTTTTTT. Its protein product is CASSRDRNEKLFF. The rearrangement uses TRBV12-3 or TRBV12-4 and TRBJ1-4; TRBD1 agrees at 8 bases. Trimming cost V 6 bases and J 5 bases; bases outside gene matches: 2. This CDR3 region has 13 residues.

V usage is TRBV28 and J usage is TRBJ2-7; D perhaps matches TRBD2 (6 bases). Germline CDR1 reads MDHEN; CDR2 reads SYDVKM. The CDR3 length is 14 residues. The ends were cut back, 6 bases at V and 0 bases at J, with 12 bases in the middle. The CDR3 coding sequence is TGTGCCAGCAGCATAACGGGAGTCTCCTACGAGCAGTACTTC. Its protein is CASSITGVSYEQYF. Combining the CDR3 with reference TRBV28 and TRBJ2-7 gives the whole variable domain DVKVTQSSRYLVKRTGEKVFLECVQDMDHENMFWYRQDPGLGLRLIYFSYDVKMKEKGDIPEGYSVSREKKERFSLILESASTNQTSMYLCASSITGVSYEQYFGPGTRLTVT.

The rearrangement uses TRBV6-1 and TRBJ2-7; D possibly corresponds to TRBD1 (5 bases). The CDR3 loop spans 14 amino acids. The V gene's germline CDR1 is MNHNS and CDR2 SASEGT. With 1 base removed from V and 1 base from J, the gap between germline ends came to 8 bases. The CDR3 sequence: CASSEDDSSYEQYF. DNA for the CDR3: TGTGCCAGCAGTGAAGATGACAGTTCCTACGAGCAGTACTTC.

This clone was recorded a few times. The chain uses TRBV20-1 and TRBJ2-5; D gene uncertain. Germline CDR1 DFQATT, CDR2 SNEGSKA (reference sequence). V dropped 6 bases and J dropped 2 bases, with 7 bases sitting between them. The CDR3 is 11 amino acids. CDR3 DNA: TGCAGTGCGGGTCCTCAAGAGACCCAGTACTTC. It specifies CSAGPQETQYF.

The chain employs TRBV5-4 and TRBJ2-1; 7 bases are a match to TRBD2. CDR1 is SGHNT, CDR2 YYREEE, per germline (reference sequence). The CDR3 covers 16 residues. The J segment lost 2 bases and the V segment lost 0 bases, leaving 5 bases of the junction unmatched. The CDR3 nucleotides are TGTGCCAGCAGCTTGGTAGCGGGCGGAGCCTACAATGAGCAGTTCTTC. As protein: CASSLVAGGAYNEQFF.

This chain uses TRBV12-3 or TRBV12-4 with TRBJ2-5, with TRBD1 matching over 7 bases. The CDR3 is 13 amino acids. V gave up 6 bases and J gave up 1 base; unmatched junction bases: 2. CDR3 amino acids: CASRRQGQETQYF. In nucleotides, the CDR3 is TGTGCCAGCAGACGACAGGGCCAAGAGACCCAGTACTTC.

The table lists this clone with a few counts. The V and J genes are TRBV19 and TRBJ2-1; a weak D match, TRBD2 (6 bases). The germline V gene has CDR1 LNHDA and CDR2 SQIVND (reference sequence). This CDR3 spans 15 amino acids. The V end lost 3 bases, the J end lost 12 bases, and 21 bases lay between the germline ends. This CDR3 reads CASSMTGGARGGQFF. DNA of the CDR3: TGTGCCAGTAGTATGACTGGCGGGGCCCGAGGAGGGCAGTTCTTC.

This clone has only a few counts. This chain links TRBV7-2 with TRBJ1-6; D possibly corresponds to TRBD1 (5 bases). Germline-derived CDR1 and CDR2 are SGHTA and FQGNSA. V lost 2 bases, J lost 10 bases, and 15 bases lay in between. The CDR3 loop spans 15 amino acids. The CDR3 loop is CASSLSAGDGSPLHF. CDR3 nucleotides: TGTGCCAGCAGCTTATCGGCCGGGGACGGCTCACCCCTCCACTTT.

The chain is built from TRBV5-6 and TRBJ1-1; D remains unclear. Trimming cost V 1 base and J 1 base, with 17 bases left between them. Germline CDR1 and CDR2: SGHDT and YYEEEE. The length of the CDR3 is 17 residues. The CDR3 sequence is CASSLFFRPDPNTEAFF. Written as DNA, the CDR3 is TGTGCCAGCAGCTTGTTCTTCCGTCCGGACCCGAACACTGAAGCTTTCTTT.